The T cell receptor (beta chain) described here comes from a study of regulatory T cells in long-lasting Graves disease (dated by TCRdb to about 2021). In the study overall: Newly diagnosed Graves' disease patients had taken antithyroid drugs for less than 3 months. Persistent Graves' disease patients were compared with newly diagnosed Graves' disease patients by peripheral blood TCR sequencing and RNA sequencing. The study was conducted in China and was registered as a clinical trial. A total of about 33 samples underwent TCR sequencing, from 13 patients with persistent Graves' disease and around 20 patients with newly diagnosed Graves' disease.

Study-level results and caveats: Compared with newly diagnosed patients, patients with persistent Graves' disease had lower TCR Shannon entropy and fewer highly expanded clones, which suggests clonal expansion. The small sample size was acknowledged by the authors as a limitation that may reduce accuracy. Persistent disease showed preferential use of TRBV28, TRBJ1-2 and TRBJ2-5, whereas newly diagnosed disease favored TRBV20-1 and TRBJ2-1. Sequencing and analysis were limited to the TCR beta chain. Because the primary lesion, thyroid tissue, could not be accessed, the study looked at peripheral blood alone. Persistent patients shared more public clonotypes among themselves (approximately 2,500) than newly diagnosed patients did (roughly 910).

What this sample's time point label stands for: newly diagnosed GD, antithyroid drugs for less than 3 months. For both TCR sequencing and RNA sequencing, RNA was extracted from PBMCs using TRIzol. The diagnosis of Graves' disease followed American Thyroid Association guidelines. Patients were recruited from an endocrinology department in Xi'an, China. From each patient, about 9.7 milliliters of peripheral blood was collected into an EDTA anticoagulant tube. Ficoll Paque Plus density gradient separation was used to isolate PBMCs, and no additional T cell sorting was done. RNA quality was checked with an Agilent 2100 Bioanalyzer and agarose gel, and concentration with a NanoDrop 2000. Preparation of the library involved multiplex PCR. Sequencing took place on an Illumina HiSeq 4000. TCR beta libraries were built with iRepertoire HTBI primers and Arm-PCR amplification of CDR3 regions. Before sequencing, the PCR products underwent gel purification. The authors' pipeline ran thus. Gene usage analysis of CDR3 amino acid clonotypes relied on the roughly 60 TRBV and 13 to 15 TRBJ segments identified across samples. COPE and FqMerger were used to merge filtered high-quality paired reads into contigs. BLAST was used to align contigs to IMGT TRBV, TRBD and TRBJ reference genes, and CDR3 was defined according to IMGT. Clonotypes above 0.1% frequency were classified as highly expanded clones. Shannon entropy served as the measure of repertoire diversity, while the Gini coefficient captured V-J evenness. A clonotype was considered public if more than one individual shared it. Through fastp at Q25 and MiXCR, TCRdb rebuilt clones from the public reads, retaining in-frame beta chains. Rows with one shared CDR3 protein collapse into an entry with the most common genes and DNA. TCRdb's processing, not the authors', yielded these V and J calls. Counted in this sample were more than 400,000 distinct CDR3 sequences; around 15% of them appeared once. The ten largest clonotypes hold 9% to 15% of the sample.

Ten or more counts support this clonotype. Its binding antigen is unknown. The input lacks base qualities; no much larger clone sits a single base away. The CDR3, from cysteine to phenylalanine, totals 14 residues. Only CDR3 DNA remains: 42 bases, in frame from the first base. The germline V gene yields SGHTA for CDR1 and FQGTGA for CDR2. The same specimen was also included in a second study, on T cells in Graves' hyperthyroidism and ophthalmopathy. That second report states: Graves' hyperthyroidism was defined as stable when no progression to ophthalmopathy occurred over 18 months of follow-up. Hyperthyroidism patients were newly diagnosed, had a disease duration of under 2 months, and were aged 18 to 65 years. The study excluded patients with uncontrolled infections, other autoimmune diseases, pregnancy or lactation. Diagnoses were based on clinical symptoms, serum thyroxine and TRAb, thyroid ultrasound and orbital computed tomography. The TCR CDR3 was subjected to a first round of RT-PCR using the HTBI primer set and the Qiagen OneStep RT-PCR kit. Most expanded thyroid clonotypes (frequency above 0.001) were also detected in blood, a finding suggesting that blood repertoires may reflect thyroid immune responses. In cross-validation, a model built on a 13 V-J signature told ophthalmopathy apart from stable hyperthyroidism with 85% to 90% sensitivity and about 81% specificity, and in testing the same model reached 80%/75%. In validation, the model predicted progression to ophthalmopathy with roughly 66% sensitivity and 72.22% specificity, a median of about 6.7 months before onset. To identify distinguishing TCR V-J signatures, a discovery cohort of about 100 patients was used, comprising 40 to 45 with Graves' ophthalmopathy and 57 with stable Graves' hyperthyroidism. Whether ophthalmopathy could be predicted prospectively was tested in an independent validation cohort made up of under 20 hyperthyroidism patients plus 17 patients who later progressed to ophthalmopathy. The 100 discovery patients were randomly split 7:3 into training and test sets. In addition, the study compared T-cell repertoires in thyroid tissue and in blood from several Graves' hyperthyroidism patients. Once sampling was done, hyperthyroidism patients were given methimazole at a starting dose of 30 mg daily, whereas ophthalmopathy patients were given high-dose intravenous methylprednisolone. Libraries were constructed in a second round of multiplex PCR, after which size selection and purification were performed. Paired-end sequencing of the libraries was performed with 100 bp reads on an Illumina HiSeq2000. SOAPnuke was used to process the raw data, with reads discarded if the reads contained adapters or uncalled bases, had a mean Phred below 15, or lacked an exact constant-primer or identifier match. High-quality paired reads were merged using COPE v1.2.5, and each unique nucleotide sequence was defined as a clonotype. MiTCR v1.1 was used to align the clonotypes against IMGT TRBV, TRBD and TRBJ reference segments. Analysis was restricted to V-J combinations with a frequency above 0.0001, which covered 99.2% of repertoires. The TCS score was defined as the ratio of F50 (clonal expansion) to E x V (chaos), calculated using BLOSUM62-based TCRdist between CDR3 peptides within each V-J. Welch's t-statistics and random forest reduced 500 to 550 V-J features to fewer than 15, which were used in a naive Bayes classifier (R e1071). No statistical method was used to fix the sample size in advance, and group allocation was not hidden from the investigators. The paper describes TCR Vbeta CDR3 sequencing of some 130 peripheral blood samples, made up of 43 ophthalmopathy patients, 70 to 75 hyperthyroidism patients and 17 progressor patients.

The origin of this receptor is a middle-aged man with Graves disease. Donor details come from another sample of the same person, matched by shared clones. Sequenced material: peripheral blood mononuclear cells (PBMCs), taken at new diagnosis, from a patient treated with antithyroid drugs. The chain couples TRBV7-3 to TRBJ2-5, with a weak D call of TRBD2 (5 bases match). With the DNA end fitting TRBJ2-1 better, the J assignment may be wrong. The base sequence is TGTGCCAGCAGCTTGTGGGAGAGAGACAATGAGCAGTTCTTC. Its translation is CASSLWERDNEQFF.